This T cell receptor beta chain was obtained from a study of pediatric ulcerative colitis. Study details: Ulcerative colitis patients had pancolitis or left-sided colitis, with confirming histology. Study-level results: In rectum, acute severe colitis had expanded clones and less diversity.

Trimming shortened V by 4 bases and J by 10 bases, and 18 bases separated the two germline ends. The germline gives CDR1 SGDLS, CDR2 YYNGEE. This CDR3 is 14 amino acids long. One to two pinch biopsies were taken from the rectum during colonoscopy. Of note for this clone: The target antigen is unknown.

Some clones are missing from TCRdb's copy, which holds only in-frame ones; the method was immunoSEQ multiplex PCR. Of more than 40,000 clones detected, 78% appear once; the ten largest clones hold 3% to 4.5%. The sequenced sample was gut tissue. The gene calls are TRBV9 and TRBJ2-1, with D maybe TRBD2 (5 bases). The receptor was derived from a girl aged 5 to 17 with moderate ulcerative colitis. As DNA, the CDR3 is TGTGCCAGCAGCCCGTCAAGAGGAGAGCGGGAGCAGTTCTTC. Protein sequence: CASSPSRGEREQFF.